A selection of T cell receptor beta chains follows, all from one sample in a study of blood T cell repertoires in COVID-19. The table came from immunoSEQ multiplex PCR; TCRdb's copy has only in-frame clones and leaves some out. The sample carries about 76,000 clones, more than 75% recorded once. Sequenced input: peripheral blood. These TCRs come from a man in his 60s with COVID-19, enrolled during active disease. Each CDR3 is given with its conserved first and last residue. Each record gives: J gene, clone size, D gene, V gene, CDR3 length, CDR3 protein, CDR3 DNA. The D gene is left open where the match is weak. Size values are once, few and many counts, or a class for expanded clones, and some rows have none.

J: TRBJ2-5; size: -; D: -; V: TRBV5-1; length: 15; CDR3: CASSLVDSYQETQYF; DNA: TGCGCCAGCAGCTTGGTAGACAGTTACCAAGAGACCCAGTACTTC
J: TRBJ2-1; size: -; D: -; V: TRBV24-1; length: 15; CDR3: CATSDRLNYDNEQFF; DNA: TGTGCCACCAGTGATCGACTCAACTACGACAATGAGCAGTTCTTC
J: TRBJ2-2; size: -; D: TRBD1; V: TRBV30; length: 15; CDR3: CAWRTGALNTGELFF; DNA: TGTGCCTGGAGAACAGGGGCCCTGAACACCGGGGAGCTGTTTTTT
J: TRBJ1-2; size: once; D: TRBD1; V: TRBV14; length: 15; CDR3: CASSQEDRASYGYTF; DNA: TGTGCCAGCAGCCAAGAAGACAGGGCGTCCTATGGCTACACCTTC
J: TRBJ1-5; size: -; D: -; V: TRBV19; length: 14; CDR3: CASSLGLSNQPQHF; DNA: TGTGCCAGTAGTTTAGGTCTTAGCAATCAGCCCCAGCATTTT
J: TRBJ2-2; size: -; D: -; V: TRBV2; length: 14; CDR3: CASSETANTGELFF; DNA: TGTGCCAGCAGTGAAACGGCGAACACCGGGGAGCTGTTTTTT
J: TRBJ2-3; size: -; D: TRBD2; V: TRBV5-4; length: 20; CDR3: CASARMLAGEIITSTDTQYF; DNA: TGTGCCAGCGCCCGGATGCTAGCGGGGGAGATAATAACTAGCACAGATACGCAGTATTTT
J: TRBJ2-2; size: -; D: -; V: TRBV6-5; length: 13; CDR3: CASRRQDTGELFF; DNA: TGTGCCAGCAGGAGACAGGACACCGGGGAGCTGTTTTTT
J: TRBJ1-2; size: few; D: -; V: TRBV28; length: 13; CDR3: CASSLVTGGGYTF; DNA: TGTGCCAGCAGTTTAGTTACGGGTGGCGGCTACACCTTC
J: TRBJ1-1; size: few; D: -; V: TRBV5-1; length: 11; CDR3: CASSLKHEAFF; DNA: TGCGCCAGCAGCTTGAAACATGAAGCTTTCTTT
J: TRBJ1-2; size: -; D: TRBD1; V: TRBV9; length: 12; CDR3: CASSVPSDRGTF; DNA: TGTGCCAGCAGCGTCCCGTCGGACAGGGGGACCTTC
J: TRBJ1-4; size: -; D: -; V: TRBV5-5; length: 15; CDR3: CASSPWTRSNEKLFF; DNA: TGTGCCAGCAGCCCTTGGACAAGGTCTAATGAAAAACTGTTTTTT
J: TRBJ1-5; size: -; D: TRBD1; V: TRBV19; length: 15; CDR3: CASSMVAGGGQPQHF; DNA: TGTGCCAGTAGTATGGTGGCAGGGGGAGGTCAGCCCCAGCATTTT
J: TRBJ1-3; size: once; D: -; V: TRBV21-1; length: 15; CDR3: CASSKVRGSRNTIYF; DNA: TGTGCCAGCAGCAAAGTAAGGGGATCCCGAAACACCATATATTTT
J: TRBJ2-3; size: -; D: -; V: TRBV9; length: 16; CDR3: CASSVGRASMSDTQYF; DNA: TGTGCCAGCAGCGTAGGGAGGGCTAGTATGTCAGATACGCAGTATTTT
J: TRBJ2-2; size: -; D: TRBD1; V: TRBV9; length: 14; CDR3: CASSAGTGPGELFF; DNA: TGTGCCAGCAGCGCCGGGACAGGGCCCGGGGAGCTGTTTTTT
J: TRBJ1-1; size: -; D: TRBD1; V: TRBV5-1; length: 18; CDR3: CASSSLRGTGRKVTEAFF; DNA: TGCGCCAGCAGCTCCCTAAGAGGGACAGGGCGAAAGGTAACTGAAGCTTTCTTT